Listed below are T cell receptor beta chains from one sample, sequenced in a study of neoadjuvant anti-PD-1 for oral cavity cancer. Profiled with immunoSEQ multiplex PCR; TCRdb holds only in-frame clones, not every one. The data show 72,000 or so clones, over 70% seen once. This sample comprised PBMCs, obtained before nivolumab (anti-PD-1) treatment. The receptors derive from a person between 35 and 79 years old with oral cavity squamous cell carcinoma. Each CDR3 is given with its conserved first and last residue. The order of the fields is D gene, clone size, J gene, V gene, CDR3 DNA, CDR3 protein. The D gene is left open where the match is weak. Some rows have no size entry. The others give once, few or many, or a class for an expanded clone.

TRBD2,NA,TRBJ2-3,TRBV5-1,TGCGCCAGCAGCTTGGAGCGGGGGGGCCATACGCAGTATTTT,CASSLERGGHTQYF
NA,NA,TRBJ2-2,TRBV29-1,TGCAGCGTTGTAGGGCAGGGCCCCGGGGAGCTGTTTTTT,CSVVGQGPGELFF
NA,few,TRBJ1-4,TRBV6-5,TGTGCCAGCAGTTACTCGAATCCCGCAACTAATGAAAAACTGTTTTTT,CASSYSNPATNEKLFF
NA,NA,TRBJ2-1,TRBV7-2,TGTGCCAGCAGCTCTGACCGACAGTCCTACAATGAGCAGTTCTTC,CASSSDRQSYNEQFF
TRBD1,NA,TRBJ1-6,TRBV6-5,TGTGCCAGCAAACCGGGACAGGGACTTTCACCCCTCCACTTT,CASKPGQGLSPLHF
TRBD1,NA,TRBJ1-4,TRBV7-9,TGTGCCAGCAGCTACGGACAGGGGGAGGAAAAACTGTTTTTT,CASSYGQGEEKLFF
NA,once,TRBJ2-3,TRBV4-1,TGCGCCAGCAGCCTGCAGTATCGTACAGATACGCAGTATTTT,CASSLQYRTDTQYF
NA,NA,TRBJ1-1,TRBV2,TGTGCCAGCAGTAGGGCAGGGTGGAACACTGAAGCTTTCTTT,CASSRAGWNTEAFF
TRBD1,NA,TRBJ2-3,TRBV18,TGTGCCAGCTCACCACCGGCGACAGGGGGCCTTGCAGATACGCAGTATTTT,CASSPPATGGLADTQYF
NA,NA,TRBJ1-5,TRBV2,TGTGCCAGCAGTGAATCTGGGCAAGGGTATAAGCCCCAGCATTTT,CASSESGQGYKPQHF
NA,once,TRBJ2-7,TRBV6-6,TGTGCCAGCACAGGGGGGAGCAACGAGCAGTACTTC,CASTGGSNEQYF
TRBD1,NA,TRBJ1-1,TRBV7-3,TGTGCCAGCAGCCCCCAGACAGGGGGTTCTGAAGCTTTCTTT,CASSPQTGGSEAFF
TRBD1,NA,TRBJ2-1,TRBV6-4,TGTGCCAGCAGTGACGCCGGGACAGGCAGGAATGAGCAGTTCTTC,CASSDAGTGRNEQFF
TRBD1,once,TRBJ1-1,TRBV10-3,TGTGCCATCAGTGAAACCGGGACAGGGAGCATGAACACTGAAGCTTTCTTT,CAISETGTGSMNTEAFF
NA,NA,TRBJ1-1,TRBV10-3,TGTGCCATCATGGAGACTTCGAACACTGAAGCTTTCTTT,CAIMETSNTEAFF
NA,NA,TRBJ1-2,TRBV27,TGTGCCAGCAGCGTGGCGCAAGGGCTGAGTGGCTACACCTTC,CASSVAQGLSGYTF
NA,NA,TRBJ1-5,TRBV28,TGTGCCAGCAGTTTGGGGATAAGTCAGCCCCAGCATTTT,CASSLGISQPQHF
NA,NA,TRBJ2-5,TRBV15,TGTGCCACCAGCAGAGATGTTACAGTTCTGGAGACCCAGTACTTC,CATSRDVTVLETQYF
NA,once,TRBJ1-1,TRBV6-5,TGTGCCAGCAGTTACTCCCGAGGGTTTAGCACTGAAGCTTTCTTT,CASSYSRGFSTEAFF
NA,NA,TRBJ2-7,TRBV27,TGTGCCAGCACCCTCGGCGGGGGCGCTTACGAGCAGTACTTC,CASTLGGGAYEQYF
TRBD1,NA,TRBJ2-3,TRBV25-1,TGTGCCAGCAGTCACTACCGGGACAGTACGGTAGATACGCAGTATTTT,CASSHYRDSTVDTQYF
NA,NA,TRBJ1-2,TRBV5-1,TGCGCCAGCAGCTTAGGGCAGGAGAACTATGGCTACACCTTC,CASSLGQENYGYTF
NA,NA,TRBJ1-2,TRBV27,TGTGCCAGCAGTTACACCCAGGTTGGCTATGGCTACACCTTC,CASSYTQVGYGYTF
TRBD1,NA,TRBJ1-2,TRBV6-5,TGTGCCAGCAGTTACGTCACAGGGGGAGATGGCTACACCTTC,CASSYVTGGDGYTF
TRBD1,NA,TRBJ1-5,TRBV12-5,TGTGCTAGTGGTACCGGGACAGGGGGACTTAATCAGCCCCAGCATTTT,CASGTGTGGLNQPQHF
TRBD2,NA,TRBJ2-1,TRBV4-1,TGCGCCAGCAGCCAAGATAGCGGGAGCTTCTATGAGCAGTTCTTC,CASSQDSGSFYEQFF
TRBD2,NA,TRBJ2-7,TRBV19,TGTGCCAGTAGTGTCGGGACTAGCGGTAACCTCTACGAGCAGTACTTC,CASSVGTSGNLYEQYF
NA,NA,TRBJ1-5,TRBV4-2,TGTGCCAGCAGCCAAGGCGACGGGAGCAATCAGCCCCAGCATTTT,CASSQGDGSNQPQHF
TRBD2,NA,TRBJ2-3,TRBV7-9,TGTGCCAGCAGCCCACCCTCACTAGCGGGGAGACACACGTATACGCAGTATTTT,CASSPPSLAGRHTYTQYF
NA,NA,TRBJ2-2,TRBV5-5,TGTGCCAGCAGCGCGCAAGGGACGAACACCGGGGAGCTGTTTTTT,CASSAQGTNTGELFF
NA,NA,TRBJ1-6,TRBV5-6,TGTGCCAGCAGCTTGGGCGGAGGTAGCTACCTCAATTCACCCCTCCACTTT,CASSLGGGSYLNSPLHF
NA,NA,TRBJ1-2,TRBV11-2,TGTGCCAGCAGCTTAGCCGGCACAGGCCCCTATGGCTACACCTTC,CASSLAGTGPYGYTF
NA,NA,TRBJ1-1,TRBV6-5,TGTGCCAGCAACAGGCAGGGGAACACTGAAGCTTTCTTT,CASNRQGNTEAFF
NA,NA,TRBJ2-1,TRBV10-1,TGCGCCAGCAGTGAGTTCTTGGGGGCCCAGAATAATGAGCAGTTCTTC,CASSEFLGAQNNEQFF
NA,NA,TRBJ1-1,TRBV4-1,TGCGCCAGCAGCCCCGCGCCCGATAGGAGGGGTAGGATGAACACTGAAGCTTTCTTT,CASSPAPDRRGRMNTEAFF
NA,NA,TRBJ1-3,TRBV5-4,TGTGCCAGCAGCACGGGACGGAGCTCTGGAAACACCATATATTTT,CASSTGRSSGNTIYF
NA,once,TRBJ2-7,TRBV4-1,TGCGCCAGCAGCCAAGTCGAGCGGGAGCAGTACTTC,CASSQVEREQYF
NA,NA,TRBJ1-1,TRBV6-5,TGTGCCAGCAGGGGAACAGGAGCCGGACGTGAAGCTTTCTTT,CASRGTGAGREAFF
TRBD1,few,TRBJ2-4,TRBV5-8,TGTGCCAGCAGAGACAGGGATCTCCACAAAAACATTCAGTACTTC,CASRDRDLHKNIQYF
NA,NA,TRBJ1-5,TRBV11-2,TGTGCCAGCAGCTTAGGGGGGGTACTTAGCAATCAGCCCCAGCATTTT,CASSLGGVLSNQPQHF
TRBD1,once,TRBJ2-5,TRBV5-4,TGTGCCAGCAGCTTGGAGACAGGGGGAGAGACCCAGTACTTC,CASSLETGGETQYF
NA,NA,TRBJ1-6,TRBV2,TGTGCCAGCAGTCCCTATACCCCCAATTCACCCCTCCACTTT,CASSPYTPNSPLHF
NA,few,TRBJ1-1,TRBV13,TGTGCCAGCAGCGCAGAGGGCAGGGTCGGGGTGAACACTGAAGCTTTCTTT,CASSAEGRVGVNTEAFF
TRBD1,NA,TRBJ1-1,TRBV6-6,TGTGCCAGCAGTTACCTCACAGGGGGCCGCACTGAAGCTTTCTTT,CASSYLTGGRTEAFF
TRBD2,NA,TRBJ2-7,TRBV11-2,TGTGCCAGCAGCTCCTTGGGACTAGCGGGAGTAGGCGAGCAGTACTTC,CASSSLGLAGVGEQYF
NA,NA,TRBJ2-1,TRBV15,TGTGCCACAAAAGGGGACCGCTCCTACAATGAGCAGTTCTTC,CATKGDRSYNEQFF
NA,NA,TRBJ2-1,TRBV4-1,TGCGCCAGCACCGAACACTGGGTTAGCTATGAGCAGTTCTTC,CASTEHWVSYEQFF
NA,NA,TRBJ2-7,TRBV27,TGTGCCAGCAGTCCCACTGGGAGAGCCGGCTACGAGCAGTACTTC,CASSPTGRAGYEQYF
NA,NA,TRBJ1-4,TRBV19,TGTGCCAGTAGGAGGAATGCTAATGAAAAACTGTTTTTT,CASRRNANEKLFF
NA,NA,TRBJ1-5,TRBV6-5,TGTGCCAGCAGATCCAGGGTCAATCAGCCCCAGCATTTT,CASRSRVNQPQHF
TRBD2,NA,TRBJ2-7,TRBV10-3,TGTGCCATCAGTGAGACTAGCGGGGGCGGCTCCTACGAGCAGTACTTC,CAISETSGGGSYEQYF
TRBD1,NA,TRBJ2-2,TRBV5-4,TGTGCCAGCAGCTCGGCGACAGGGGAACACACCGGGGAGCTGTTTTTT,CASSSATGEHTGELFF
NA,once,TRBJ2-5,TRBV10-1,TGCGCCAGCAGTTCGGCCGCCCAAGAGACCCAGTACTTC,CASSSAAQETQYF
NA,NA,TRBJ2-1,TRBV6-1,TGTGCCAGCAGTGGGTTAGGGGGGACTTTCTACAATGAGCAGTTCTTC,CASSGLGGTFYNEQFF
NA,few,TRBJ1-1,TRBV2,TGTGCCAGCAGATTCCGGTGGACTGAAGCTTTCTTT,CASRFRWTEAFF
NA,NA,TRBJ2-5,TRBV11-2,TGTGCCAGCAGGGTGGGAGGGGGTATAGAGACCCAGTACTTC,CASRVGGGIETQYF
NA,NA,TRBJ2-1,TRBV6-1,TGTGCCAGCAGAATGAGGGGGGTTGTCAATGAGCAGTTCTTC,CASRMRGVVNEQFF
TRBD2,NA,TRBJ2-4,TRBV15,TGTGCCACCAGCAGGGGGACTAGCGGGATGGCCAAAAACATTCAGTACTTC,CATSRGTSGMAKNIQYF
TRBD1,NA,TRBJ1-2,TRBV11-2,TGTGCCAGCAGCTTATTACCTCGGGGGACAGGGGATTCTAACTATGGCTACACCTTC,CASSLLPRGTGDSNYGYTF
NA,NA,TRBJ2-1,TRBV7-9,TGTGCCAGCAGCTCCATTCGGGGTCGGAGCGGCTACTACAATGAGCAGTTCTTC,CASSSIRGRSGYYNEQFF